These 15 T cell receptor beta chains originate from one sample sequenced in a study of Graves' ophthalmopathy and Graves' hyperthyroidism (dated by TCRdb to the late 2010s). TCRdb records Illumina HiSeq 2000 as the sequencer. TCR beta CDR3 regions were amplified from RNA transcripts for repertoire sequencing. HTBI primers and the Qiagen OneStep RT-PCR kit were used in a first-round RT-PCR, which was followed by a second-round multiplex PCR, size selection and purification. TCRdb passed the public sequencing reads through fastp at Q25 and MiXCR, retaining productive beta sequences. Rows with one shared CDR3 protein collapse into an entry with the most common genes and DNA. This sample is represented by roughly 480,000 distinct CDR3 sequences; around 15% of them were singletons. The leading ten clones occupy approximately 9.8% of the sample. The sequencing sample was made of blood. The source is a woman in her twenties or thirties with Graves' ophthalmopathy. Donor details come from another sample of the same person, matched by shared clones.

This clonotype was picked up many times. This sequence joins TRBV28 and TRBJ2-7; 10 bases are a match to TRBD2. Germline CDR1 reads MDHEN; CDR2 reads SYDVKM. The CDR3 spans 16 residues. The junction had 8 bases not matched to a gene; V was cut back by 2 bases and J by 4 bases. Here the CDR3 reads CASSLTSGTTLYEQYF. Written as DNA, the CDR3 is TGTGCCAGCAGTTTAACTAGCGGGACCACTTTGTACGAGCAGTACTTC.

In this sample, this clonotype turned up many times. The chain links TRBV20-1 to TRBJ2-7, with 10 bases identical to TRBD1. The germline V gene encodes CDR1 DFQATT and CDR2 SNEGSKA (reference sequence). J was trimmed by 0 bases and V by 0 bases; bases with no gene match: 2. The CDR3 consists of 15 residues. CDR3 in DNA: TGCAGTGCTAGAGAGGGGGACAGGGGCTCCTACGAGCAGTACTTC. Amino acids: CSAREGDRGSYEQYF.

This chain's CDR3 is CASRTPQGGISRELFF. In nucleotides, the CDR3 is TGTGCCAGTAGGACACCGCAGGGGGGCATATCCAGGGAGCTGTTTTTT. The genes are TRBV19 and TRBJ2-2; D perhaps matches TRBD1 (7 bases). The CDR3 has 16 amino acids. Germline lookup yields CDR1 LNHDA and CDR2 SQIVND (reference sequence). Trimming took 6 bases from V and 9 from J, leaving 23 bases between them.

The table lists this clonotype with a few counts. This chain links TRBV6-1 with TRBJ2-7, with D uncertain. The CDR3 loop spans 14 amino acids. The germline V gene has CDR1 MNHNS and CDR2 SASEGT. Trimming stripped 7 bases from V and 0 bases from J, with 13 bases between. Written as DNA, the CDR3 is TGTGCCAGCACCTGGCAGGCGAGCTCCTACGAGCAGTACTTC. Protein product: CASTWQASSYEQYF.

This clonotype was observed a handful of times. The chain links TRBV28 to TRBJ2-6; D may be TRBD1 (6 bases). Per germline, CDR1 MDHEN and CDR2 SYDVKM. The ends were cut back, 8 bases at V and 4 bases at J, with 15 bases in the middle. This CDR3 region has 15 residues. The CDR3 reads CASLSGAHGANVLTF. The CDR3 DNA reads TGTGCCAGCCTTTCAGGGGCGCACGGGGCCAACGTCCTGACTTTC.

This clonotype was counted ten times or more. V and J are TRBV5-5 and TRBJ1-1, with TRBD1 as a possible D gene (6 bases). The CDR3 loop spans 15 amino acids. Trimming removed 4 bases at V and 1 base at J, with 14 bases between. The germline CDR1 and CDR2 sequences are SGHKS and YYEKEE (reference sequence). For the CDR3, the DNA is TGTGCCAGCAGCACAGGACAGATTTCGAACACTGAAGCTTTCTTT. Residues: CASSTGQISNTEAFF.

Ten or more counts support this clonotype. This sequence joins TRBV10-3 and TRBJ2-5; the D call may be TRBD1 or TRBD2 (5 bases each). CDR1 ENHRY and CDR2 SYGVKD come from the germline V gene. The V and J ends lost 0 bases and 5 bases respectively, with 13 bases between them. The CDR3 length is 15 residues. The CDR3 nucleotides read TGTGCCATCAGTGAGTCGGGACCATCGGACGAGACCCAGTACTTC. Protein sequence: CAISESGPSDETQYF.

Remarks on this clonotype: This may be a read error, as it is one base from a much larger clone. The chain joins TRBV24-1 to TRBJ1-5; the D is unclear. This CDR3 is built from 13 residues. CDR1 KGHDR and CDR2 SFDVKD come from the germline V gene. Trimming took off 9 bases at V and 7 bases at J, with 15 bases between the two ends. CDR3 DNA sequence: TGTGCCACCGCAGATGGCGTGGGGCAGCCCCAGCATTTT. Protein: CATADGVGQPQHF.

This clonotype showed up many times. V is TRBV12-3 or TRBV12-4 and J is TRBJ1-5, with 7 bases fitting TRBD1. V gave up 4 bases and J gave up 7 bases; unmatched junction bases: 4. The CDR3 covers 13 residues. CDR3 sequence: CASSWDSRQPQHF. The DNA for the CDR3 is TGTGCCAGCAGTTGGGACAGTCGGCAGCCCCAGCATTTT.

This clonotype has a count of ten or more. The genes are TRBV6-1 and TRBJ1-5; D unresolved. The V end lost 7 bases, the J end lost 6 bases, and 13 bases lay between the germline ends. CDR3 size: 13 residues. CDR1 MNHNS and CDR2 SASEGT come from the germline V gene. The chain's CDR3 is CASTSAGFQPQHF. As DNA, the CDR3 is TGTGCCAGCACCTCAGCGGGATTTCAGCCCCAGCATTTT.

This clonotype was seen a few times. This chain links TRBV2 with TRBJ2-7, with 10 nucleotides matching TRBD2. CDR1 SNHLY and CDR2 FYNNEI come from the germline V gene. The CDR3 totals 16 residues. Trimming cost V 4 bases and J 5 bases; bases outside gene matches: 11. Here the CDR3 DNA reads TGTGCCAGCAGTGCGTTCATAGCGGGGGGTCGAGACGAGCAGTACTTC. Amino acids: CASSAFIAGGRDEQYF.

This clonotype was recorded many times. The CDR3 loop is CATSDLRTPEAKNIQYF. The CDR3 DNA is TGTGCCACCAGTGATTTGAGAACCCCGGAGGCCAAAAACATTCAGTACTTC. The J gene is TRBJ2-4, the V gene TRBV24-1; D gene unclear. Germline V gene lookup returns CDR1 KGHDR and CDR2 SFDVKD. This CDR3 has 17 residues. V shed 0 bases and J shed 1 base, with 12 bases lying between them.

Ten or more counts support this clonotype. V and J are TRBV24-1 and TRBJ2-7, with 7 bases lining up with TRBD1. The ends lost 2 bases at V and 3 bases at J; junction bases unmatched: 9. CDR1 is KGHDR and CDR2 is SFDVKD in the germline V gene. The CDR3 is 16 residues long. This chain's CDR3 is CATSDSDRDRGYEQYF. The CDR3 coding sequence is TGTGCCACCAGTGATTCAGACAGGGACCGAGGCTACGAGCAGTACTTC.

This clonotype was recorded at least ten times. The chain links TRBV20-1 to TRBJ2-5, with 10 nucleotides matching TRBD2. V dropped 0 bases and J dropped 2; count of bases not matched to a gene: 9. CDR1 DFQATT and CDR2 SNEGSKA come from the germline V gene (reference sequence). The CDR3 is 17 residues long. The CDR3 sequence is CSARDPLSGRTQETQYF. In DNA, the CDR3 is TGCAGTGCTAGAGATCCACTTAGCGGGAGGACGCAAGAGACCCAGTACTTC.

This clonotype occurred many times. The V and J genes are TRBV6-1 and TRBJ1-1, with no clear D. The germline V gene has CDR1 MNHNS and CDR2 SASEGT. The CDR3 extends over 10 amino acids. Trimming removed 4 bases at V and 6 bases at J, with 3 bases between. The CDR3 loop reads CASSVAEAFF. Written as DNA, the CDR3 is TGTGCCAGCAGTGTTGCTGAAGCTTTCTTT.